The text below deals with one T cell receptor beta chain. Which antigen it targets is not known. One end of the junction varies from germline; a read error may be responsible. The data are from a study of T cells in localized non-small cell lung cancer (dated by TCRdb to 2018 to 2021). General notes on the study: The study examined T cell repertoires in a few hundred patients with early-stage NSCLC and compared tumors with uninvolved tumor-adjacent lungs. The cohort was made up of around 220 treatment-naive NSCLC patients whose localized lung tumors had been resected. The mean age of the NSCLC patients was roughly 70 years, with 120 to 150 men and around 99 women.

The CDR3 goes from the cysteine to the phenylalanine over 17 residues. This entry keeps only the CDR3 DNA: 51 bases, framed from base 1. Reading the germline V gene (reference sequence) gives CDR1 SEHNR and CDR2 FQNEAQ. TCR beta CDR3 regions were sequenced from DNA using the immunoSEQ Assay. The paper's data handling went like this. To compute T cell density, TCR beta template counts were normalized to usable DNA, which was estimated by amplifying housekeeping genes. Using the preseqR package, richness was estimated by extrapolating to 120,000 templates for tissue samples and 400,000 templates for PBMC samples. Clonality was defined by subtracting Pielou's evenness from one. To identify tissue-enriched TCRs, differential abundance testing was run on productive amino-acid clonotypes with a minimum total count of 5 and an alpha of 0.1. The Jaccard Index and the Morisita Overlap Index were used to measure repertoire overlap between compartments. GLIPH clustered TCR beta CDR3s with public tetramer-defined viral CDR3s; viral motifs required at least three viral sequences plus V-gene enrichment. TCRdb limited this immuneACCESS table to in-frame rearrangements with V and J called. A share of clones is missing; checked studies link under half to unresolved V genes, and the rest is unexplained. V and J calls and clone size are given by that table; D and trimming were obtained from the DNA. The sample table records fewer than 25,000 clones; around 85% of these occur just once. The biggest ten clones account for roughly 1.1% of the sample.

General study outcomes and caveats: Because multi-region tumor sequencing was not performed, intratumor heterogeneity could not be ruled out. Of the top 100 tumor clones, a median of 57 were detected in paired uninvolved adjacent lung; under 35 were also among that lung's top 100. Because the study design was exploratory, TCR variables were selected using unadjusted p-values without false-discovery rate correction. Higher T cell density in blood was associated with longer overall survival, whereas higher clonality in adjacent lung was associated with shorter survival. Uninvolved tumor-adjacent lung showed the highest T cell clonality, higher than tumor, which suggests more focused antigenic responses in the uninvolved tumor-adjacent lung.

At diagnosis, peripheral blood, uninvolved tumor-adjacent lung and tumor were collected and were preserved as a mix of fresh-frozen and FFPE material. For TCR repertoire profiling, blood samples were analyzed in the form of peripheral blood mononuclear cells. Here the chain combines TRBV7-9 and TRBJ1-2, and possibly TRBD1, on 5 matching bases. This receptor was obtained from a woman aged 40-70 years with stage I lung adenocarcinoma. The specimen was peripheral blood, collected before any cancer treatment. The nucleotides read TGTGCCAGCAGCCTGCTTGGGGTGGCAGGGCTGGAATATGGCTGCACCTTC. Its product reads: CASSLLGVAGLEYGCTF.